One and the same sample provided the 20 T cell receptor beta chains below, sequenced in a study of radiotherapy plus CTLA-4 blockade in lung cancer (dated by TCRdb to about 2018). Libraries came from the immunoSEQ multiplex PCR assay. What TCRdb holds here is the immuneACCESS table cut down to in-frame rearrangements. Part of the clones is not present; checked against another copy, under half of the missing clones reflect an unresolved V gene, and the others are unexplained. This sample has about 77,000 clones in its table, and roughly four fifths of those were observed once. Together, the top ten hold around 10% of the sample. Sample: peripheral blood, taken from a patient treated with radiotherapy plus ipilimumab. Every receptor here comes from a human donor with non-small cell lung cancer whose response to radiotherapy plus ipilimumab could not be evaluated.

V gene TRBV27 combines with J gene TRBJ1-2; 9 nucleotides match TRBD1. From germline, CDR1 is MNHEY and CDR2 SMNVEV (reference sequence). The CDR3 has 19 amino acids. V lost 6 bases to trimming and J lost 0 bases; unmatched junction nucleotides: 17. The CDR3 DNA sequence: TGTGCCAGCAGATCCATATCCGGGACAGGGACCCACGCTAACTATGGCTACACCTTC. Its protein is CASRSISGTGTHANYGYTF.

The rearrangement uses TRBV5-1 and TRBJ2-2; 9 nucleotides align to TRBD2. Germline CDR1 SGHRS, CDR2 YFSETQ. The junction had 3 bases not matched to a gene; V was cut back by 3 bases and J by 6 bases. CDR3 length equals 14 residues. The CDR3 nucleotides read TGCGCCAGCAGCTACCAGCGGGAGGCCGGGGAGCTGTTTTTT. Amino acid sequence: CASSYQREAGELFF.

The chain couples TRBV30 to TRBJ2-7, with TRBD1 matching over 12 bases. The CDR3 is 14 amino acids. Germline V CDR1 and CDR2: GTSNPN, SVGIG (reference sequence). Trimming took 3 bases from V and 7 from J; bases not matched to a gene: 7. For the CDR3, the DNA is TGTGCCTGGAGCCCCGGGACAGGGGGCTTGGAGCAGTACTTC. Translating gives CAWSPGTGGLEQYF.

The V call is TRBV6-5, the J call TRBJ2-7; 9 bases agree with TRBD1. Germline V CDR1 and CDR2: MNHEY, SVGAGI. This CDR3 has 14 amino acids. V shed 0 bases, J shed 5 bases, and the junction held 2 bases outside the gene matches. Here the CDR3 reads CASSYSGQGHEQYF. The CDR3 bases are TGTGCCAGCAGTTACTCGGGACAGGGTCACGAGCAGTACTTC.

The chain combines TRBV27 with TRBJ2-6; TRBD2 agrees at 9 bases. Germline CDR1 MNHEY, CDR2 SMNVEV (reference sequence). Trimming removed 4 bases from V and 2 bases from J; junction bases left unmatched: 3. The CDR3 contains 16 residues. As DNA, the CDR3 is TGTGCCAGCAGTTCTAGCGGGATAACTGGGGCCAACGTCCTGACTTTC. Its protein is CASSSSGITGANVLTF.

This clone was seen once. The chain carries TRBV30 and TRBJ1-4, with 7 bases aligning to TRBD1. The V gene end was trimmed by 1 base and the J gene end by 3 bases; junction bases not matched to a gene: 2. The germline V gene has CDR1 GTSNPN and CDR2 SVGIG (reference sequence). This CDR3 has 14 amino acids. The CDR3 coding sequence is TGTGCCTGGAGTGGAGGACAGGCTAATGAAAAACTGTTTTTT. Translated: CAWSGGQANEKLFF.

Turning to this clone: Other DNA sequences in the same sample also yield this CDR3. The gene calls are TRBV6-1 and TRBJ1-1; D is undetermined. Germline CDR1 MNHNS, CDR2 SASEGT. The CDR3 has 13 amino acids. The V end lost 4 bases, the J end lost 0 bases, and 6 bases lay between the germline ends. The DNA of the CDR3 is TGTGCCAGCAGTGGGACTGTGAACACTGAAGCTTTCTTT. This codes for CASSGTVNTEAFF.

The chain employs TRBV5-1 and TRBJ2-1; D is possibly TRBD1 (6 bases). The V gene lost 0 bases and the J gene lost 4 bases, with 11 bases spanning the gap. CDR3 length equals 15 residues. The germline CDR1 and CDR2 sequences are SGHRS and YFSETQ. The CDR3 DNA follows: TGCGCCAGCAGCTTGGGGGACATAGTTTACAATGAGCAGTTCTTC. Amino acids: CASSLGDIVYNEQFF.

This clone occurred once. The V and J genes are TRBV7-2 and TRBJ1-2; D gene unclear. V lost 0 bases and J 1 base, leaving 9 bases between the germline ends. CDR1 and CDR2 from the germline V gene are SGHTA and FQGNSA. This CDR3 is 15 amino acids long. CDR3 region: CASSLAPEVNYGYTF. The CDR3, as DNA: TGTGCCAGCAGCTTAGCGCCGGAGGTTAACTATGGCTACACCTTC.

Here the CDR3 DNA reads TGTGCCAGCAGCCCGCCGAGCCGAGCAGATACGCAGTATTTT. Protein: CASSPPSRADTQYF. The chain combines TRBV7-9 with TRBJ2-3; D uncertain. Trimming left V 5 bases short and J 4 bases short, with 13 bases between. The CDR3 has 14 amino acids. Germline-derived CDR1 and CDR2 are SEHNR and FQNEAQ (reference sequence).

This chain connects TRBV7-2 to TRBJ2-2, with D maybe TRBD1 (5 bases). V was shortened by 6 bases and J by 5 bases, with 19 bases between the two germline ends. Germline V lookup: CDR1 SGHTA, CDR2 FQGNSA. The CDR3 runs 16 residues. The CDR3 bases are TGTGCCAGCAGTCCACTTGGGTTTCAGGGTACCGGGGAGCTGTTTTTT. Translation gives CASSPLGFQGTGELFF.

The chain joins TRBV9 to TRBJ1-2; 9 positions match TRBD1. CDR3 length equals 17 residues. Germline CDR1 is SGDLS and CDR2 is YYNGEE. Losses at the gene ends were 3 bases for V and 4 bases for J; bases not matched to a gene: 13. CDR3: CASSATPSQGAGYGYTF. DNA of the CDR3: TGTGCCAGCAGCGCCACACCCTCACAGGGGGCTGGCTATGGCTACACCTTC. Filled out from reference TRBV9 and TRBJ1-2, the complete variable domain reads DSGVTQTPKHLITATGQRVTLRCSPRSGDLSVYWYQQSLDQGLQFLIQYYNGEERAKGNILERFSAQQFPDLHSELNLSSLELGDSALYFCASSATPSQGAGYGYTFGSGTRLTVV.

The chain links TRBV6-5 to TRBJ1-2; 9 bases line up with TRBD1. The trim removed 2 bases at V and 3 bases at J, leaving 1 base unmatched. This CDR3 comprises 14 residues. Germline V gives CDR1 MNHEY, CDR2 SVGAGI. CDR3 coding DNA: TGTGCCAGCAGTTACGACAGGGGGTACTATGGCTACACCTTC. It codes for CASSYDRGYYGYTF.

V usage is TRBV9 and J usage is TRBJ2-3; possibly TRBD2 for D (6 bases). The CDR3 spans 19 residues. CDR1 SGDLS and CDR2 YYNGEE come from the germline V gene. Trimming took off 4 bases at V and 2 bases at J, with 26 bases between the two ends. The CDR3 DNA sequence: TGTGCCAGCAGCCCCTGGGGTTCCTTTTCGGGAGACACCACAGATACGCAGTATTTT. Its protein is CASSPWGSFSGDTTDTQYF.

This clone appeared a single time. The CDR3 loop reads CSPGQGSLGIQYF. The DNA of the CDR3 is TGCAGCCCGGGACAGGGGAGTTTGGGCATTCAGTACTTC. The chain links TRBV29-1 to TRBJ2-4, with 10 nucleotides matching TRBD1. The CDR3 is 13 residues long. Germline trimming cut 8 bases from V and 9 bases from J; bases unmatched to any gene: 10. In germline, CDR1 is SQVTM, CDR2 ANQGSEA.

The chain links TRBV7-2 to TRBJ1-2; 8 positions agree with TRBD1. Germline CDR1 SGHTA, CDR2 FQGNSA. The CDR3 loop spans 15 amino acids. Trimming cost V 1 base and J 5 bases; bases outside gene matches: 6. The CDR3, as DNA: TGTGCCAGCAGCTTAGTGTCGGGACAGGTTTATGGCTACACCTTC. Translation: CASSLVSGQVYGYTF. Full variable domain (outside the CDR3, taken from reference TRBV7-2 and TRBJ1-2): GAGVSQSPSNKVTEKGKDVELRCDPISGHTALYWYRQSLGQGLEFLIYFQGNSAPDKSGLPSDRFSAERTGGSVSTLTIQRTQQEDSAVYLCASSLVSGQVYGYTFGSGTRLTVV.

V is TRBV7-9 and J is TRBJ1-2, with a tentative D call TRBD1 (5 bases). V was clipped by 8 bases and J by 5 bases, with 18 bases between them. Germline CDR1 is SEHNR and CDR2 is FQNEAQ (reference sequence). The CDR3 has 14 amino acids. The CDR3 region is CASYDWGGRYGYTF. The CDR3 nucleotides are TGTGCCAGCTACGACTGGGGGGGTCGGTATGGCTACACCTTC.

This clone was seen once. The V and J genes are TRBV5-1 and TRBJ2-1; the D gene is possibly TRBD2 (6 bases). The CDR3 extends over 15 amino acids. Looked up from germline, CDR1 is SGHRS and CDR2 is YFSETQ. Trimming cost V 0 bases and J 10 bases, with 17 bases left between them. CDR3: CASSLAGRGQGEQFF. Written as DNA, the CDR3 is TGCGCCAGCAGCTTGGCAGGGCGGGGTCAGGGAGAGCAGTTCTTC.

This clone is a singleton in its sample. V gene TRBV7-9 combines with J gene TRBJ2-5, with 10 nucleotides matching TRBD1. The J call may not be correct, given that the DNA end is closer to TRBJ2-7. The germline gives CDR1 SEHNR, CDR2 FQNEAQ (reference sequence). The CDR3 runs 15 residues. Written as DNA, the CDR3 is TGTGCCAGCAGCTTTGTCGGACAGGGGGGTTACGAGCAGTACTTC. Its translation: CASSFVGQGGYEQYF.

This clone has only a few counts. The V and J genes are TRBV5-6 and TRBJ1-5, with a possible D match to TRBD1 (5 bases). Trimming removed 4 bases from V and 0 bases from J, with 11 bases in between. Germline loops: CDR1 SGHDT, CDR2 YYEEEE. CDR3 length: 15 residues. The CDR3 here is CASSLQVYSNQPQHF. DNA for the CDR3: TGTGCCAGCAGCCTACAGGTTTATAGCAATCAGCCCCAGCATTTT. The full variable domain, with the rest looked up from reference TRBV5-6 and TRBJ1-5, is DAGVTQSPTHLIKTRGQQVTLRCSPKSGHDTVSWYQQALGQGPQFIFQYYEEEERQRGNFPDRFSGHQFPNYSSELNVNALLLGDSALYLCASSLQVYSNQPQHFGDGTRLSIL.